Listed below are T cell receptor beta chains from one sample, sequenced in a study of blood T cell repertoires in COVID-19. Repertoires were generated with immunoSEQ multiplex PCR, while TCRdb's copy carries only in-frame clones and drops some. In the table there are 100,000 to 150,000 clones, approximately 87% of which are singletons. The source material was peripheral blood. These receptors all come from a man over 45 with acute or convalescent COVID-19. The CDR3 runs from the conserved cysteine through the conserved F or W. A D gene is named only where the DNA matches it firmly. Expanded clones get a size class; other rows say once, few or many, or leave the size out.

d_call	v_call	clone_size	j_call	cdr3_aa	cdr3_nt
-	TRBV10-3	-	TRBJ2-1	CAISQGVDEQFF	TGTGCCATCAGCCAAGGGGTAGATGAGCAGTTCTTC
TRBD2	TRBV4-2	-	TRBJ2-3	CASSQELAGTLTDTQYF	TGTGCCAGCAGCCAAGAACTAGCGGGAACGCTAACAGATACGCAGTATTTT
TRBD2	TRBV9	-	TRBJ2-3	CASSVELRERTDTQYF	TGTGCCAGCAGCGTGGAATTGCGGGAGAGGACAGATACGCAGTATTTT
-	TRBV4-1	-	TRBJ2-3	CASSQPTVRDTQYF	TGCGCCAGCAGCCAACCCACGGTTAGAGATACGCAGTATTTT
TRBD2	TRBV5-1	-	TRBJ2-3	CASSLKAGVGTDTQYF	TGCGCCAGCAGCTTGAAAGCGGGAGTAGGCACAGATACGCAGTATTTT
TRBD2	TRBV9	-	TRBJ2-7	CASSVDPPAGVRYEQYF	TGTGCCAGCAGCGTAGACCCCCCTGCGGGAGTTCGCTACGAGCAGTACTTC
-	TRBV19	once	TRBJ2-2	CASSITGVGELFF	TGTGCCAGTAGTATAACGGGGGTCGGGGAGCTGTTTTTT
TRBD2	TRBV6-5	-	TRBJ2-7	CASSRGGHVPDEQYF	TGTGCCAGCAGTCGGGGGGGGCACGTACCCGACGAGCAGTACTTC
TRBD2	TRBV6-6	-	TRBJ2-2	CASSPTELAGGTGELFF	TGTGCCAGCAGTCCGACCGAACTAGCGGGCGGTACCGGGGAGCTGTTTTTT
TRBD2	TRBV7-8	-	TRBJ2-7	CASRKGRGGGSYEQYF	TGTGCCAGCAGGAAGGGACGCGGGGGGGGTTCCTACGAGCAGTACTTC
TRBD1	TRBV6-5	few	TRBJ1-1	CASSTGTGSLEAFF	TGTGCCAGCAGTACCGGGACAGGAAGTCTTGAAGCTTTCTTT
TRBD1	TRBV19	-	TRBJ1-2	CASSTATGGGYGYTF	TGTGCCAGTAGTACGGCGACAGGGGGAGGTTATGGCTACACCTTC